This TCR beta chain was captured in a study of siplizumab effects on memory and regulatory T cells. Study results and caveats: It was not possible to assign a naive or memory phenotype to roughly 80-95% of proliferating CD4+ or CD8+ clones. The authors did not confirm suppressive function in proliferating Tregs from siplizumab cultures.

Libraries were prepared by immunoSEQ multiplex PCR; TCRdb keeps only in-frame clonotypes and omits some of them. The table records 100,000 to 110,000 clones, about 94% of them present only once. Germline V CDR1 and CDR2: MNHEY, SMNVEV (reference sequence). The CDR3 has 14 amino acids. Trimming took 5 bases from V and 2 from J, leaving 10 bases between them. About this clone: Its matching antigen is unknown.

Sequenced input: non-Treg CD4+ T cells sorted from blood. The chain is built from TRBV27 and TRBJ1-3; D uncertain. This TCR derives from a human donor in good health. CDR3 DNA sequence: TGTGCCAGCAGTCCCTATAAGACTGGAAACACCATATATTTT. Its translation: CASSPYKTGNTIYF.